A single sample gave rise to the 14 T cell receptor beta chains below, sequenced in a study of T cells in Graves' hyperthyroidism and ophthalmopathy. RNA transcripts were the template for amplifying TCR beta CDR3 regions. When the TCR CDR3 underwent first-round RT-PCR, the HTBI primer set was used. TCRdb analysed the multiplex PCR reads with MiXCR anew, one entry per CDR3 protein. The profile covers about 610,000 distinct CDR3 sequences, with approximately 15% appearing a single time and about 4% taken by the ten largest. The sample was blood. The receptors here all came from a woman in her thirties or forties with Graves' ophthalmopathy.

The V and J genes are TRBV6-2 or TRBV6-3 and TRBJ1-5; D gene uncertain. This CDR3 is built from 16 residues. Germline assignment: CDR1 MNHEY and CDR2 SVGEGT. V was pared by 0 bases and J by 0 bases, with 9 bases between. CDR3 DNA sequence: TGTGCCAGCAGTTACTCGATTGGTTATAGCAATCAGCCCCAGCATTTT. Amino acid sequence: CASSYSIGYSNQPQHF.

At least ten counts were recorded for this clonotype. J is TRBJ2-7 and V is TRBV7-2; TRBD2 aligns across 7 bases. The CDR3 consists of 14 residues. Germline V gene data show CDR1 as SGHTA and CDR2 as FQGNSA. The V segment lost 3 bases and the J segment 5 bases; nucleotides outside the gene matches: 7. In DNA form, the CDR3 reads TGTGCCAGCAGCTTGTCGGCGGGAGTTAACGAGCAGTACTTC. Its translation is CASSLSAGVNEQYF.

The table lists this clonotype with many counts. The V call is TRBV6-5, the J call TRBJ2-7; no firm D call. Trimming left V 6 bases short and J 4 bases short, with 7 bases between. The CDR3 covers 11 residues. The germline V gene encodes CDR1 MNHEY and CDR2 SVGAGI. The CDR3 DNA is TGTGCCAGCAGGGGATTTTACGAGCAGTACTTC. Translating gives CASRGFYEQYF.

The chain joins TRBV20-1 to TRBJ2-2; the D is unclear. This CDR3 region has 14 residues. V was shortened by 6 bases and J by 2 bases, with 13 bases between the two germline ends. Germline CDR1 DFQATT, CDR2 SNEGSKA (reference sequence). The CDR3 is CSANTNTNTGELFF. For the CDR3, the DNA is TGCAGTGCCAATACTAACACCAACACCGGGGAGCTGTTTTTT.

This clonotype was seen at least ten times. This chain links TRBV19 with TRBJ2-7; the match to TRBD2 covers 7 bases. CDR1 is LNHDA, CDR2 SQIVND, per germline (reference sequence). The CDR3 spans 14 residues. Trimming at V came to 3 bases and at J to 3 bases, leaving 5 bases not matched to a gene. CDR3 sequence reads: CASSIASGLYEQYF. Here the CDR3 DNA reads TGTGCCAGTAGTATCGCTAGCGGCCTCTACGAGCAGTACTTC. Based on the CDR3 plus reference TRBV19 and TRBJ2-7, the full variable domain is DGGITQSPKYLFRKEGQNVTLSCEQNLNHDAMYWYRQDPGQGLRLIYYSQIVNDFQKGDIAEGYSVSREKKESFPLTVTSAQKNPTAFYLCASSIASGLYEQYFGPGTRLTVT.

In its sample, this clonotype was seen many times. This chain connects TRBV6-5 to TRBJ2-7, with 11 bases fitting TRBD2. This CDR3 comprises 15 residues. V gave up 4 bases and J gave up 5 bases; unmatched junction bases: 7. Germline-derived CDR1 and CDR2 are MNHEY and SVGAGI. The CDR3: CASSLTSGRINEQYF. CDR3 nucleotides: TGTGCCAGCAGTTTAACTAGCGGGAGAATCAACGAGCAGTACTTC.

This clonotype was observed at least ten times. The V gene is TRBV20-1, the J gene TRBJ2-7; tentative D call: TRBD2 (6 bases). The CDR3 sequence is 13 residues long. Trimming cost V 0 bases and J 6 bases, with 12 bases left between them. Germline-derived CDR1 and CDR2 are DFQATT and SNEGSKA (reference sequence). CDR3 residues: CSARDGTGAEQYF. The CDR3 DNA follows: TGCAGTGCTAGAGATGGAACGGGAGCCGAGCAGTACTTC.

This sequence joins TRBV7-2 and TRBJ1-2; D is uncertain. CDR1 is SGHTA and CDR2 is FQGNSA in the germline V gene. The V end lost 4 bases, the J end lost 7 bases, and 10 bases lay between the germline ends. This CDR3 spans 12 amino acids. Here the CDR3 DNA reads TGTGCCAGCAGCTCCTGGGGTTCTGGCTACACCTTC. Amino acids: CASSSWGSGYTF.

At least ten counts were recorded for this clonotype. In DNA, the CDR3 is TGTGCCAGCAGCCGGGGACAAACTGAAGCTTTCTTT. Translated: CASSRGQTEAFF. The gene calls are TRBV7-8 and TRBJ1-1; TRBD1 might be the D (6 bases). Deletions cut 5 bases from V and 5 bases from J, with 9 bases between. This CDR3 contains 12 residues. The V gene's germline CDR1 is SGHVS and CDR2 FQNEAQ.

This clonotype was observed many times. V is TRBV5-1 and J is TRBJ2-3; 7 nucleotides agree with TRBD1. This CDR3 is 15 amino acids long. The germline gives CDR1 SGHRS, CDR2 YFSETQ. The J segment lost 2 bases and the V segment lost 0 bases, leaving 3 bases of the junction unmatched. DNA for the CDR3: TGCGCCAGCAGCTTGGGACAGGGCCACACAGATACGCAGTATTTT. The encoded protein is CASSLGQGHTDTQYF.

The sample holds many counts of this clonotype. This chain connects TRBV6-1 to TRBJ1-1; D is possibly TRBD1 (5 bases). V was clipped by 7 bases and J by 4 bases, with 13 bases between them. The germline V gene has CDR1 MNHNS and CDR2 SASEGT. The CDR3 extends over 13 amino acids. The CDR3 coding sequence is TGTGCCAGCACCCTCGGGGGGAGCACTGAAGCTTTCTTT. It encodes CASTLGGSTEAFF.

This clonotype was recorded a few times. The chain has TRBV3-1 and TRBJ2-5, with no clear D. V was shortened by 0 bases and J by 5 bases, with 10 bases between the two germline ends. Germline V gene lookup returns CDR1 LGHDT and CDR2 YNNKEL (reference sequence). This CDR3 has 14 amino acids. CDR3 bases: TGTGCCAGCAGCCAAGAAAACTCTCAGGAGACCCAGTACTTC. The encoded protein is CASSQENSQETQYF.

The chain is built from TRBV12-3 or TRBV12-4 and TRBJ2-5; weak D call: TRBD1 (5 bases). CDR3 length equals 16 residues. Trimming shortened V by 6 bases and J by 5 bases, and 22 bases separated the two germline ends. The CDR3 region is CASSAFRLRRGETQYF. The CDR3 region has the DNA TGTGCCAGCAGCGCTTTTAGACTTCGTAGGGGCGAGACCCAGTACTTC.

This sequence joins TRBV28 and TRBJ1-5, with a possible D match to TRBD1 (5 bases). The CDR3 contains 17 residues. V gave up 5 bases and J gave up 5 bases, with 22 bases separating them. CDR1 MDHEN and CDR2 SYDVKM come from the germline V gene. The CDR3 DNA reads TGTGCCAGCAGTGGGGGAGAAAGGAATGGGGCGGATCAGCCCCAGCATTTT. Its translation is CASSGGERNGADQPQHF. Variable domain in full (rest from reference TRBV28 and TRBJ1-5): DVKVTQSSRYLVKRTGEKVFLECVQDMDHENMFWYRQDPGLGLRLIYFSYDVKMKEKGDIPEGYSVSREKKERFSLILESASTNQTSMYLCASSGGERNGADQPQHFGDGTRLSIL.